The 4 T cell receptor beta chains reported below all come from one sample, sequenced in a study of resident and recirculating memory T cells in vitiligo. Sequencing was performed with immunoSEQ multiplex PCR; in TCRdb, only in-frame clones are kept and a portion is missing. The sample includes 70,000 to 75,000 clones, 80% to 95% of them seen just once. Sequencing used blood. The receptors were sampled from a male donor with vitiligo.

CDR3 nucleotide sequence: TGTGCCAGCGGGGAGCCGCATGGCTACACCTTC. Amino acids: CASGEPHGYTF. This rearrangement joins TRBV6-1 to TRBJ1-2; D gene unclear. Trimming took 8 bases from V and 6 from J, leaving 10 bases between them. Germline assignment: CDR1 MNHNS and CDR2 SASEGT. The CDR3 has 11 residues.

The chain joins TRBV7-2 to TRBJ1-3, with D tentatively TRBD1 (6 bases). CDR3 size: 14 residues. V dropped 5 bases and J dropped 2 bases, with 10 bases sitting between them. The germline gives CDR1 SGHTA, CDR2 FQGNSA. CDR3 sequence: CASSRQGPGNTIYF. For the CDR3, the DNA is TGTGCCAGCAGCCGTCAGGGGCCTGGAAACACCATATATTTT.

V and J are TRBV7-8 and TRBJ1-1; D is unclear. The CDR3 spans 16 residues. Trimming took 5 bases from V and 2 from J, leaving 18 bases between them. Germline V gene data show CDR1 as SGHVS and CDR2 as FQNEAQ. CDR3 sequence reads: CASSLGRRLINTEAFF. CDR3 DNA sequence: TGTGCCAGCAGCCTCGGTAGAAGACTAATTAACACTGAAGCTTTCTTT.

The rearrangement links TRBV6-5 to TRBJ2-7; D might be TRBD2 (6 bases). CDR1 is MNHEY, CDR2 SVGAGI, per germline. The length of the CDR3 is 13 residues. Trimming took off 0 bases at V and 6 bases at J, with 9 bases between the two ends. CDR3 residues: CASSYSEGSEQYF. CDR3 in DNA: TGTGCCAGCAGTTACTCGGAGGGCTCCGAGCAGTACTTC.